A selection of T cell receptor beta chains follows, all from one sample in a study of technical replicates of blood from four donors. Profiled with immunoSEQ multiplex PCR; TCRdb holds only in-frame clones, not every one. Altogether about 70,000 clones are present, approximately 96% being singletons, with the ten largest covering under 0.5%. The sequenced sample was T cells isolated from PBMCs. These receptors came from a human donor in good health. CDR3s leave out the opening cysteine and the closing phenylalanine or tryptophan. Fields, in order: clone size, V gene, J gene, CDR3 protein. For some rows the clone size is stated as once, few or many, or as a class when expanded; others skip it.

>NA|TRBV6-1|TRBJ1-3
ASSERGSGNTIY
>NA|TRBV7-9|TRBJ2-7
ASSGMTGSGYEQY
>NA|TRBV7-6|TRBJ1-3
ASSQATISGNTIY
>NA|TRBV5-4|TRBJ2-2
ASSLSSGRFGELF
>NA|TRBV28|TRBJ1-2
ASSPSSYGYT
>NA|TRBV5-1|TRBJ2-3
ASSLSGQHTDTQY
>NA|TRBV5-1|TRBJ2-2
ASSFRTSGRAGELF
>NA|TRBV28|TRBJ1-2
ASSWTEGYGYT
>NA|TRBV4-1|TRBJ2-7
ASSQDVRAGGD
>NA|TRBV30|TRBJ2-1
AWSGLAGGLTYNEQF
>NA|TRBV9|TRBJ2-5
ASSGDTQETQY
>NA|TRBV15|TRBJ1-5
ATSSGTGGYGDDQPQH
>NA|TRBV27|TRBJ2-1
PLLAVYNEQF
>few|TRBV28|TRBJ1-5
ASSPAPTSIYSNQPQH
>NA|TRBV27|TRBJ1-1
ATDGTGNTEAF
>NA|TRBV5-6|TRBJ2-7
ASSWALAGVEEQY
>NA|TRBV5-1|TRBJ2-5
ASSTSGSGETQY
>NA|TRBV2|TRBJ2-4
ASSEGLGVAKNIQY
>NA|TRBV5-4|TRBJ2-1
ASRSPGSQQF
>once|TRBV6-1|TRBJ2-2
AITGLAGFTGELF
>NA|TRBV19|TRBJ2-5
ASMSREETQY
>NA|TRBV7-3|TRBJ1-1
ASSLQHLQGASLLNTEAF
>NA|TRBV7-2|TRBJ1-2
ASSLGRYRGSREGYT
>NA|TRBV11-3|TRBJ2-3
ASTIARVADTQY
>NA|TRBV7-8|TRBJ2-5
ASSPTSVQETQY
>NA|TRBV2|TRBJ2-7
ASSEGNGATYEQY
>NA|TRBV6-5|TRBJ1-2
ASSWTGEDYT
>NA|TRBV27|TRBJ2-3
ASGKKREVPDTQY
>once|TRBV10-3|TRBJ1-2
AISDNRDNGYT
>NA|TRBV28|TRBJ2-2
ASSFPRESTGELF
>NA|TRBV7-3|TRBJ2-3
ASSPTGTHSTDTQY
>once|TRBV5-5|TRBJ2-7
ASSSDTDEQY
>NA|TRBV7-9|TRBJ1-2
ASSSQGYGYT
>NA|TRBV28|TRBJ1-5
ASSRTGDQPQH
>NA|TRBV11-1|TRBJ2-5
ASSLSPGGTQY
>NA|TRBV5-1|TRBJ1-2
ASSFRPPGKWNGYT
>NA|TRBV6-5|TRBJ2-7
ASSLRGTRFEQY
>NA|TRBV7-9|TRBJ2-1
ASSLAHRGHLYNEQF
>NA|TRBV4-3|TRBJ2-1
ASSQEGLAADNEQF
>NA|TRBV2|TRBJ1-5
ASSGRGQPQH
>NA|TRBV6-5|TRBJ2-1
ASTQGNEQF
>NA|TRBV30|TRBJ2-7
AWAETTGVSEQY
>NA|TRBV7-9|TRBJ1-1
ASSFGQAEAF
>NA|TRBV28|TRBJ1-5
ASSLRDREDQPQH
>NA|TRBV5-4|TRBJ2-7
ASSSGGSGIPYEQY
>NA|TRBV6-1|TRBJ1-2
ASSDGRGWAYGYT
>NA|TRBV4-3|TRBJ1-2
ASSPPGQGIRGYT
>NA|TRBV2|TRBJ1-5
ASRQGGGNQPQH